Listed below are T cell receptor beta chains from one sample, sequenced in a study of response to subunit inactivated influenza vaccine. TCRdb itself ran the RT-PCR reads through MiXCR, one entry per CDR3 protein. The sample holds about 700,000 distinct CDR3 sequences, 12% to 15% seen once. The input for sequencing was PBMCs from blood, taken around 14 days before vaccination. These receptors all stem from a middle-aged man who received an inactivated influenza vaccine. The CDR3 runs from the conserved cysteine through the conserved F or W. D genes are given only for firm matches. Not every row has a clone size; where given, it reads once, few, many or a size class.

d_call,clone_size,v_call,j_call,cdr3_nt,cdr3_aa
.,.,TRBV5-1,TRBJ2-5,TGCGCCAGCAGCCCCGGCGGGGCTCGGTCGGCAGAGACCCAGTACTTC,CASSPGGARSAETQYF
.,few,TRBV6-2/TRBV6-3,TRBJ1-5,TGTGCCAGCAGGGCCCGGACAGTGGTAAGCAATCAGCCCCAGCATTTT,CASRARTVVSNQPQHF
TRBD1,.,TRBV7-6,TRBJ2-1,TGTGCCAGCAGCGGGGACAGGGGGCGGTCTCCCGAATACAATGAGCAGTTCTTC,CASSGDRGRSPEYNEQFF
TRBD2,.,TRBV28,TRBJ2-5,TGTGCCAGCAGCCGTGTTTTCGGGGGGGCTCAGGAGACCCAGTACTTC,CASSRVFGGAQETQYF
.,few,TRBV7-2,TRBJ2-3,TGTGCCAGCAGCTTCGACAGGTCCGGGGCATTCACAGATACGCAGTATTTT,CASSFDRSGAFTDTQYF
.,.,TRBV10-3,TRBJ1-2,TGTGCCATCAGTGAGTCTCGGAGTTCGGAGGGCTACACCTTC,CAISESRSSEGYTF
.,few,TRBV14,TRBJ1-3,TGTGCCAGCAGCCAAGATCGTCCGGGGACTGGAAACACCATATATTTT,CASSQDRPGTGNTIYF
.,few,TRBV15,TRBJ2-5,TGTGCCACCAGCAGAACGACTGAGCAAGAGACCCAGTACTTC,CATSRTTEQETQYF
TRBD1,few,TRBV5-1,TRBJ1-1,TGCGCCAGTGCTCGGACAGGGTGGACTGAAGCTTTCTTT,CASARTGWTEAFF
.,many,TRBV12-3/TRBV12-4,TRBJ2-1,TGTGCCAGCAGTACAGGGGAGCTCGATGGGGGTACGGGAGGGTTCTTC,CASSTGELDGGTGGFF
TRBD1,.,TRBV20-1,TRBJ2-5,TGCAGTGCTAGCATTTTAGGGGGCGAGGAAGAGACCCAGTACTTC,CSASILGGEEETQYF
.,.,TRBV11-2,TRBJ2-1,TGTGCCAGCAGCTTAAGTGGACAGACTTACAATGAGCAGTTCTTC,CASSLSGQTYNEQFF
.,few,TRBV6-2/TRBV6-3,TRBJ1-5,TGTGCCAGCAGTTACTCGACGGCCAGTTTTTTGAGCAATCAGCCCCAGCATTTT,CASSYSTASFLSNQPQHF
.,.,TRBV9,TRBJ2-1,TGTGCCAGCAGCGTAGATATGGACAGCTCCTACAATGAGCAGTTCTTC,CASSVDMDSSYNEQFF